This TCR beta chain was documented in a study of cytomegalovirus exposure and HLA in healthy donors. With 60 Vbeta and 13 Jbeta primers, the PCR was carried out. In the study's own analysis: In a later analysis, of 80 million or so unique beta chains, 9 million to 11 million appeared in at least two donors. Repertoires were generated with immunoSEQ multiplex PCR, while TCRdb's copy carries only in-frame clones and drops some. The DNA gave D and trimming, while V, J and clone size come from that table. The sample's table shows around 140,000 clones. V lost 6 bases, J lost 2 bases, and 7 bases lay in between. The CDR3 is 12 amino acids. In germline, CDR1 is MDHEN, CDR2 SYDVKM.

What was sequenced was PBMCs. This clonotype originated in a male donor in good health and CMV-seronegative. The rearrangement joins TRBV28 to TRBJ1-1; D is unresolved. The CDR3 spells CASSLRNTEAFF. In DNA form, the CDR3 reads TGTGCCAGCAGCTTGAGAAACACTGAAGCTTTCTTT.